The 20 T cell receptor beta chains in this list originate from one sample, sequenced in a study of spatial heterogeneity in lung cancer. As to time point: blood at routine non-recurrence follow-up after resection. TCRdb re-analysed the 5' RACE reads in MiXCR, keeping a single row per CDR3 protein. The sample consists of tens of thousands of distinct CDR3 sequences, just under 20% of them appearing once. Source: PBMCs, taken at follow-up. The receptors shown here come from a male donor with early-stage non-small cell lung cancer.

The rearrangement uses TRBV20-1 and TRBJ1-4; D is uncertain. V was shortened by 5 bases and J by 8 bases, with 6 bases between the two germline ends. The CDR3 covers 10 residues. Germline CDR1 DFQATT, CDR2 SNEGSKA (reference sequence). The DNA for the CDR3 is TGCAGTGCTGGACCCGAAAAACTGTTTTTT. This gives the protein CSAGPEKLFF.

This clonotype came up a few times. This chain connects TRBV29-1 to TRBJ1-2; no reliable D call. CDR3 length: 11 amino acids. Germline V CDR1 and CDR2: SQVTM, ANQGSEA. Deletions cut 7 bases from V and 6 bases from J, with 12 bases between. The CDR3 here is CSARYGDGYTF. CDR3 bases: TGCAGCGCCCGGTACGGGGATGGCTACACCTTC.

Only a few counts were recorded for this clonotype. The chain recombines TRBV7-9 with TRBJ1-2, with D unclear. This CDR3 contains 14 residues. CDR1 is SEHNR, CDR2 FQNEAQ, per germline (reference sequence). V lost 1 base and J lost 5, with 11 bases in between. The CDR3 region is CASSLETDTYGYTF. The CDR3 DNA sequence: TGTGCCAGCAGCTTAGAAACGGATACTTATGGCTACACCTTC.

This clonotype was seen more than once but under ten times. V is TRBV5-1 and J is TRBJ2-1; D is ambiguous. The V gene lost 0 bases and the J gene lost 10 bases, with 11 bases spanning the gap. Germline values: CDR1 SGHRS, CDR2 YFSETQ. The CDR3 sequence is 13 residues long. The chain's CDR3 is CASSLGAPGEQFF. CDR3 bases: TGCGCCAGCAGCTTGGGGGCCCCCGGCGAGCAGTTCTTC.

This clonotype was detected a few times. The chain links TRBV20-1 to TRBJ1-6; 9 bases map to TRBD1. Germline values: CDR1 DFQATT, CDR2 SNEGSKA (reference sequence). V shed 6 bases and J 10 bases; nucleotides not matched to a gene: 10. The CDR3 spans 14 residues. The CDR3 DNA reads as TGCAGTGCCAGGGGCACAGGGGGCTCATCACCCCTCCACTTT. This translates into CSARGTGGSSPLHF.

This clonotype was detected only a few times. V usage is TRBV7-9 and J usage is TRBJ1-1; D not certain. The CDR3 runs 11 residues. Germline V gene sequence: CDR1 SEHNR, CDR2 FQNEAQ (reference sequence). The ends were cut back, 5 bases at V and 7 bases at J, with 8 bases in the middle. CDR3 in DNA: TGTGCCAGCAGCCCATCCCTTGAAGCTTTCTTT. It yields the protein CASSPSLEAFF. Full variable domain (rest looked up from reference TRBV7-9 and TRBJ1-1): DTGVSQNPRHKITKRGQNVTFRCDPISEHNRLYWYRQTLGQGPEFLTYFQNEAQLEKSRLLSDRFSAERPKGSFSTLEIQRTEQGDSAMYLCASSPSLEAFFGQGTRLTVV.

This chain connects TRBV27 to TRBJ2-1; tentative D call: TRBD2 (6 bases). CDR3 length: 14 residues. CDR1 is MNHEY and CDR2 is SMNVEV in the germline V gene (reference sequence). The germline V and J ends were trimmed by 5 bases and 7 bases, with 15 bases remaining between them. The DNA for the CDR3 is TGTGCCAGCAGTCCAAGACTAGTATCGAATGAGCAGTTCTTC. Translation: CASSPRLVSNEQFF.

The rearrangement joins TRBV20-1 to TRBJ1-2; 8 bases are a match to TRBD1. V dropped 5 bases and J dropped 4; count of bases not matched to a gene: 3. The CDR3 contains 12 residues. Looked up from germline, CDR1 is DFQATT and CDR2 is SNEGSKA (reference sequence). In DNA form, the CDR3 reads TGCAGTGCTCGGGGACAGGTCTATGGCTACACCTTC. This sequence encodes CSARGQVYGYTF.

The chain combines TRBV20-1 with TRBJ2-1, with no clear D. CDR1 is DFQATT and CDR2 is SNEGSKA in the germline V gene (reference sequence). This CDR3 contains 17 residues. V lost 1 base to trimming and J lost 7 bases, with 23 bases between them. The CDR3 region has the DNA TGCAGTGCTAGAGGAGGTTCTGAGCTAGGGTTTTGGAATGAGCAGTTCTTC. Encoded protein: CSARGGSELGFWNEQFF.

The V gene is TRBV7-8, the J gene TRBJ2-7, with 11 bases lining up with TRBD2. This CDR3 contains 15 residues. CDR1 SGHVS and CDR2 FQNEAQ come from the germline V gene. V shed 5 bases and J 2 bases; nucleotides not matched to a gene: 5. CDR3: CASSHPTSGTYEQYF. Written as DNA, the CDR3 is TGTGCCAGCAGCCACCCGACTAGCGGGACCTACGAGCAGTACTTC. The full variable domain, completed using reference TRBV7-8 and TRBJ2-7, is GAGVSQSPRYKVAKRGQDVALRCDPISGHVSLFWYQQALGQGPEFLTYFQNEAQLDKSGLPSDRFFAERPEGSVSTLKIQRTQQEDSAVYLCASSHPTSGTYEQYFGPGTRLTVT.

This clonotype was detected ten times or more. This chain uses TRBV11-2 with TRBJ2-2, with a tentative D call TRBD1 (5 bases). Germline values: CDR1 SGHAT, CDR2 FQNNGV. The CDR3 consists of 16 residues. Trimming pared 6 bases from V and 4 bases from J, leaving 18 bases between. The CDR3 reads CASRFPETASTGELFF. The DNA of the CDR3 is TGTGCCAGCAGATTCCCGGAGACAGCGTCCACCGGGGAGCTGTTTTTT.

The rearrangement links TRBV28 to TRBJ1-2, with D perhaps matching TRBD1 (5 bases). CDR1 is MDHEN and CDR2 is SYDVKM in the germline V gene. CDR3 length equals 12 residues. V was cut by 4 bases and J by 4 bases, with 7 bases left in between. CDR3 sequence: CASSSGLYGYTF. The CDR3 region has the DNA TGTGCCAGCAGTTCGGGACTCTATGGCTACACCTTC.

This chain connects TRBV19 to TRBJ2-7, with D tentatively TRBD2 (6 bases). The germline gives CDR1 LNHDA, CDR2 SQIVND (reference sequence). The CDR3 covers 16 residues. V lost 5 bases to trimming and J lost 1 base, with 18 bases between them. This chain's CDR3 is CASSPRDSGLSYEQYF. The CDR3 coding sequence is TGTGCCAGTAGTCCCCGGGATAGCGGCTTATCCTACGAGCAGTACTTC.

This clonotype is classed as medium-sized. The chain carries TRBV5-6 and TRBJ2-1, with TRBD1 as a possible D gene (6 bases). V was cut by 1 base and J by 14 bases, with 13 bases left in between. This CDR3 comprises 12 residues. Per the germline V gene, CDR1 is SGHDT and CDR2 is YYEEEE. CDR3 loop: CASSLSRQVEFF. The CDR3 DNA reads TGTGCCAGCAGCTTGTCGCGACAGGTGGAGTTCTTC.

This clonotype was observed a handful of times. This chain uses TRBV30 with TRBJ1-5; maybe TRBD1 (6 bases). The germline CDR1 and CDR2 sequences are GTSNPN and SVGIG (reference sequence). V gave up 1 base and J gave up 0 bases, with 19 bases separating them. This CDR3 is 18 amino acids long. CDR3: CAWSGHRASGNSNQPQHF. As DNA, the CDR3 is TGTGCCTGGAGTGGGCACAGGGCCTCAGGGAATAGCAATCAGCCCCAGCATTTT.

A few counts support this clonotype. The chain combines TRBV7-9 with TRBJ2-7, with 8 positions matching TRBD2. The V gene's germline CDR1 is SEHNR and CDR2 FQNEAQ (reference sequence). After removal of 6 bases from V and 0 bases from J, the junction contained 13 bases not matched to a gene. The CDR3 covers 17 residues. CDR3 in DNA: TGTGCCAGCAGGAGTTCCGGGACTAGGCTCTTCTCCTACGAGCAGTACTTC. Translating it yields CASRSSGTRLFSYEQYF.

This clonotype occurred a few times. The chain joins TRBV28 to TRBJ1-1; 7 bases align to TRBD1. This CDR3 spans 17 amino acids. V trimming: 6 bases; J trimming: 1 base; junction bases outside the gene matches: 14. Looked up from germline, CDR1 is MDHEN and CDR2 is SYDVKM. CDR3 amino acids: CASRTQRKGQQNTEAFF. The DNA of the CDR3 is TGTGCCAGCAGAACCCAGAGGAAGGGACAGCAGAACACTGAAGCTTTCTTT.

This clonotype was counted a few times. The J gene is TRBJ2-7, the V gene TRBV6-2 or TRBV6-3; possible D gene TRBD2, 6 bases. V gave up 2 bases and J gave up 0 bases, with 8 bases separating them. Germline values: CDR1 MNHEY, CDR2 SVGEGT. The length of the CDR3 is 14 residues. The CDR3 region is CASSYPGGSYEQYV. The CDR3 coding sequence is TGTGCCAGCAGTTACCCCGGGGGCTCCTACGAGCAGTACGTC.

The V and J genes are TRBV5-1 and TRBJ1-2; no firm D call. Looked up from germline, CDR1 is SGHRS and CDR2 is YFSETQ. The CDR3 contains 14 residues. Trimming removed 5 bases at V and 4 bases at J, with 15 bases between. The CDR3 loop is CASREMPGLYGYTF. The DNA of the CDR3 is TGCGCCAGCAGAGAGATGCCGGGCCTCTATGGCTACACCTTC.

The rearrangement links TRBV5-1 to TRBJ1-1; the match to TRBD1 covers 7 bases. In germline, CDR1 is SGHRS, CDR2 YFSETQ. This CDR3 is built from 14 residues. V was clipped by 4 bases and J by 1 base; unmatched bases: 4. The CDR3 here is CASSIRQGNTEAFF. Here the CDR3 DNA reads TGCGCCAGCAGCATTAGACAGGGGAACACTGAAGCTTTCTTT.